This TCR beta chain was sequenced during a study of blood T cell repertoires in COVID-19. This CDR3 has 14 amino acids. In germline, CDR1 is SGHTA, CDR2 FQGNSA. Trimming stripped 3 bases from V and 3 bases from J, with 11 bases between. The data were produced by immunoSEQ multiplex PCR, yet TCRdb's version contains in-frame clones alone and is incomplete. Of under 150,000 clones listed, 80% to 90% were seen once; the top ten hold 3% to 3.5%. This TCR came from a woman aged 55-70 years with active COVID-19. The gene calls are TRBV7-2 and TRBJ1-2, with a weak D call TRBD1 (5 bases). The specimen sequenced was peripheral blood. Here the CDR3 reads CASSLGRADYGYTF. CDR3 DNA: TGTGCCAGCAGCTTGGGCAGGGCTGACTATGGCTACACCTTC.